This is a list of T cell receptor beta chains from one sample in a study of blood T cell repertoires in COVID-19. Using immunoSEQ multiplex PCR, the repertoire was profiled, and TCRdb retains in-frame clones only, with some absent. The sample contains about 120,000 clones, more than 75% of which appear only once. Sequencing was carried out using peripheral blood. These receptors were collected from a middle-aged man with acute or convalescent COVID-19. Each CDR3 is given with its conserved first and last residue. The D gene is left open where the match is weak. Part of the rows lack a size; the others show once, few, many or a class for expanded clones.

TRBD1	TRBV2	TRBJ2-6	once	TGTGCCAGCAGCCCTGGGACAGCTGGGGCCAACGTCCTGACTTTC	CASSPGTAGANVLTF
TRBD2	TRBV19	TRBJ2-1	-	TGTGCCAGTAGTAAAACTAGCGGGTACAATGAGCAGTTCTTC	CASSKTSGYNEQFF
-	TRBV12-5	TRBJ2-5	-	TGTGCTAGTGGTTCGAGGGTGGGCGAGACCCAGTACTTC	CASGSRVGETQYF
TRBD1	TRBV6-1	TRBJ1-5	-	TGTGCCAGCAGTGAGGGTACAGGGGGGACTCAGCCCCAGCATTTT	CASSEGTGGTQPQHF
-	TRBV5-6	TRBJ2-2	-	TGTGCCAGCCACCTCCAGACGGGAGTTGGAACCGGGGAGCTGTTTTTT	CASHLQTGVGTGELFF
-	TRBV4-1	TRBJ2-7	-	TGCGCCAGCAGCCAAGTGGTTGTAGCCAGCTACGAGCAGTACTTC	CASSQVVVASYEQYF
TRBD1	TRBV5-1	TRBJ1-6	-	TGCGCCAGCAGCCGACAGGGGGTGGCTTCACCCCTCCACTTT	CASSRQGVASPLHF
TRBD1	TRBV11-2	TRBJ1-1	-	TGTGCCAGCAGCCCCAGGACAGGGGGTATGACTGAAGCTTTCTTT	CASSPRTGGMTEAFF
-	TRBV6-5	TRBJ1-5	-	TGTGCCAGCAGTGACTCTCCTGATCAGCCCCAGCATTTT	CASSDSPDQPQHF
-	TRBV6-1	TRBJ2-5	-	TGTGCCAGCAGTGAAGCGCTTCCGGGTACCCAGTACTTC	CASSEALPGTQYF
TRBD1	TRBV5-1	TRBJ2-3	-	TGCGCCAGCAGCCTAGACAGGGGCAGCACAGATACGCAGTATTTT	CASSLDRGSTDTQYF
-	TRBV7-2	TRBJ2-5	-	TGTGCCAGCAGCTTAGTTTCAGGGAATTTGGAGACCCAGTACTTC	CASSLVSGNLETQYF
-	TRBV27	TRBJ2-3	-	TGTGCCAGCAGCCGCGAGGCCCCTTCTAGCGTTACGCAGTATTTT	CASSREAPSSVTQYF
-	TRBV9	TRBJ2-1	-	TGTGCCAGCAGCGCCGTAGACAATGAGCAGTTCTTC	CASSAVDNEQFF
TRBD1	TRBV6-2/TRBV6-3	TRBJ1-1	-	TGTGCCAGCAGTCGGACAGGGGGGGAAGCTTTCTTT	CASSRTGGEAFF
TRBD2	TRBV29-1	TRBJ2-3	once	TGCAGCGTTGCGGCTAGCGGGAGGACAGATACGCAGTATTTT	CSVAASGRTDTQYF
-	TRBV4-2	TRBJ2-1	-	TGTGCCAGCAGCTCGCTCCGCGGAGTGGGCAATGAGCAGTTCTTC	CASSSLRGVGNEQFF
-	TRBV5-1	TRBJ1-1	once	TGCGCCAGCCGACGGACGGGGGAGAACACTGAAGCTTTCTTT	CASRRTGENTEAFF
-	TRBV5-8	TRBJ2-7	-	TGTGCCAGCAGTGCCGACGCCGGGTTCTACTCCTACGAGCAGTACTTC	CASSADAGFYSYEQYF
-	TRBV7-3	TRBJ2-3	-	TGTGCCAGCAGCCGCGTAGGGGCAGATACGCAGTATTTT	CASSRVGADTQYF
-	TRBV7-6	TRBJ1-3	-	TGTGCCAGCAGCTTAGCCCCGGGTCTAAGCTCTGGAAACACCATATATTTT	CASSLAPGLSSGNTIYF
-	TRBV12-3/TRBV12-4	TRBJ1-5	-	TGTGCCAGCAGACCCCACGACGCGCAGGCCCAGCATTTT	CASRPHDAQAQHF
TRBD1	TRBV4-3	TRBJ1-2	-	TGCGCCAGCAGCCAAGGACAGGGCTATGGCTACACCTTC	CASSQGQGYGYTF
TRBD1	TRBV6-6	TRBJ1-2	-	TGTGCCAGCAGCGGGACAGGGCTGGGCTACACCTTC	CASSGTGLGYTF
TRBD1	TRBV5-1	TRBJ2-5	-	TGCGCCAGCGAACAAACTGGGACAGGGATGGGGACCCAGTACTTC	CASEQTGTGMGTQYF
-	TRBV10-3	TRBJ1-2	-	TGTGCCATCAGTGGGTCCCCCCAGGCGGAGGTTGGCTACACCTTC	CAISGSPQAEVGYTF
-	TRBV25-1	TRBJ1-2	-	TGTGCCAGCAGTGCCCAGGGTTATGGCTACACCTTC	CASSAQGYGYTF
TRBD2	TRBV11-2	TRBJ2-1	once	TGTGCCAGCAGCTTAGTACTAGGGACTAGCGGGGGGGCCTACAATGAGCAGTTCTTC	CASSLVLGTSGGAYNEQFF
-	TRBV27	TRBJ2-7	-	TGTGCCAGCAGTTCCCCTGGACTGCGGGGTTGGGCTTCGCAGTACTTC	CASSSPGLRGWASQYF
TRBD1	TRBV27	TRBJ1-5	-	TGTGCCAGCAGTCGGACAGGGCAGAGTGGCAATCAGCCCCAGCATTTT	CASSRTGQSGNQPQHF
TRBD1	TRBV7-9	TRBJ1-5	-	TGTGCCAGCAGCCCGGGACAGTATCAGCCCCAGCATTTT	CASSPGQYQPQHF
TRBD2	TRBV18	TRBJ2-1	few	TGTGCCAGCTCACCGGGGACTAGCCCCAATGAGCAGTTCTTC	CASSPGTSPNEQFF
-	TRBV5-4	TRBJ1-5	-	TGTGCCAGCAGCACGGACAGAGGCCAGCCCCAGCATTTT	CASSTDRGQPQHF
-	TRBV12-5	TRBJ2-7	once	TGTGCTACCCAAACCGAGGGTGCCAACGAGCAGTACTTC	CATQTEGANEQYF
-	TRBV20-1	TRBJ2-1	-	TGCAGTGCTAGCATGTACAATGAGCAGTTCTTC	CSASMYNEQFF
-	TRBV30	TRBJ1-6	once	TGTGCCGGGCAGGGGTATAATTCACCCCTCCACTTT	CAGQGYNSPLHF
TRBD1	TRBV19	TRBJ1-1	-	TGTGCCAGTAGACCCGGGACAGGGGGTATGAACACTGAAGCTTTCTTT	CASRPGTGGMNTEAFF
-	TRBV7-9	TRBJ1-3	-	TGTGCCAGCGTCGGGGATGGAAACACCATATATTTT	CASVGDGNTIYF
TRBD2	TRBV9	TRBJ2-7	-	TGTGCCAGCAGCGTAGGTGCGGGAGGATCCTACGAGCAGTACTTC	CASSVGAGGSYEQYF
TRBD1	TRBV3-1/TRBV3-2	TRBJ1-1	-	TGTGCCAGCAGCCCCCGCGACAGGGAAACTGAAGCTTTCTTT	CASSPRDRETEAFF
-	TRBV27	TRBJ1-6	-	TGTGCCAGCATCCCCACAGGGAATGACTTCGGACCCCTCCACTTT	CASIPTGNDFGPLHF
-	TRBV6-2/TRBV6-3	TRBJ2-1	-	TGTGCCAGCAGTGCCCGTTGGCGAGGTGAGCAGTTCTTC	CASSARWRGEQFF
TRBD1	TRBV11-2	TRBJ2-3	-	TGTGCCAGCAGCTTAGACCCCTTTGAACAGGGGACAGATACGCAGTATTTT	CASSLDPFEQGTDTQYF
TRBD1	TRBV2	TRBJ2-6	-	TGTGCCACCCGGACAGGGGTTTTTTCTGGGGCCAACGTCCTGACTTTC	CATRTGVFSGANVLTF
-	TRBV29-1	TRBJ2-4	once	TGCAGCGTTGGAGGAGCCAAAAACATTCAGTACTTC	CSVGGAKNIQYF
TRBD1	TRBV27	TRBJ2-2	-	TGTGCCAGCAGTTCGGGACAGGGAATGGCCGGGGAGCTGTTTTTT	CASSSGQGMAGELFF
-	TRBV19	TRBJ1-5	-	TGTGCCAGTAGTATTGGCCCGGGGTCCTGGGATCTGCCCCAGCATTTT	CASSIGPGSWDLPQHF
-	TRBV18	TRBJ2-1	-	TGTGCCAGCTCACCACCGGTTCTAAATGAGCAGTTCTTC	CASSPPVLNEQFF
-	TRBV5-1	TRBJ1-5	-	TGCGCCAGCAGTCAGGGTGATCGGAATCAGCCCCAGCATTTT	CASSQGDRNQPQHF
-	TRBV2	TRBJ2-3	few	TGTGCCAGCAGTGATATCGGGTCTCCCCCACGGTATTTT	CASSDIGSPPRYF
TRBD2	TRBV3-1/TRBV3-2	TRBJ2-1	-	TGTGCCAGCAGCCAAGTTGCGGGAGGCATCAATGAGCAGTTCTTC	CASSQVAGGINEQFF
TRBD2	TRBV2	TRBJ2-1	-	TGTGCCACCACGACTAGCGGATCCTACAATGAGCAGTTCTTC	CATTTSGSYNEQFF
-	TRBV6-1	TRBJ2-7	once	TGTGCCAGCAGTGAATGGGGCCTCGGGGGCGGGAGCGGGTACGAGCAGTACTTC	CASSEWGLGGGSGYEQYF
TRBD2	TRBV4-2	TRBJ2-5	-	TGTGCCAGCAGCCATCTACTAGCGGGGGGGGAGACCCAGTACTTC	CASSHLLAGGETQYF
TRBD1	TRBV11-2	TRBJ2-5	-	TGTGCCAGCAGCTTAGTTCGCCTAAGACAGGGTCAAGAGACCCAGTACTTC	CASSLVRLRQGQETQYF
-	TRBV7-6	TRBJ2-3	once	TGTGCCAGCAGCCCGGGATCAGATACGCAGTATTTT	CASSPGSDTQYF
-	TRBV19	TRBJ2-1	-	TGTGCCAGTAGTATAGGTCAGGACAATGAGCAGTTCTTC	CASSIGQDNEQFF
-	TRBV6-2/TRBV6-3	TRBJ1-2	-	TGTGCCAGCAGTTACAGGGGTTGGCAGCAATCGTATGGCTACACCTTC	CASSYRGWQQSYGYTF